Ten or more counts support the clone carrying this T cell receptor beta chain. TCRdb used MiXCR to reprocess the 5' RACE reads, holding one entry per CDR3 protein. The sample includes 45,000 to 50,000 distinct CDR3 sequences, 12% of them seen just once. The CDR3 is made up of 15 amino acids. The trim removed 8 bases at V and 1 base at J, leaving 8 bases unmatched. Germline CDR1 is ENHRY and CDR2 is SYGVKD. The data were obtained in a study of spatial heterogeneity in lung cancer. Regarding time point: blood at routine non-recurrence follow-up after resection. This specimen was PBMCs, taken at follow-up. The source of this sequence is a male donor with early-stage non-small cell lung cancer. This sequence joins TRBV10-3 and TRBJ2-3, with 8 bases that match TRBD2. This CDR3 reads CAIETRGGGTDTQYF. The CDR3 DNA sequence: TGTGCCATCGAGACCCGGGGGGGAGGCACAGATACGCAGTATTTT.